These 13 T cell receptor beta chains were sequenced from one sample in a study of cytomegalovirus exposure and HLA in healthy donors. The PCR had 60 Vbeta and 13 Jbeta primers. The repertoire was sequenced with immunoSEQ multiplex PCR; TCRdb's copy has only in-frame clones and lacks some. Here the sample spans 85,000 to 100,000 clones, less than 70% being singletons. Sequencing was performed on PBMCs. The receptors were gathered from a human donor in good health.

J is TRBJ2-1 and V is TRBV10-3; D call uncertain. This CDR3 comprises 14 residues. V was shortened by 4 bases and J by 2 bases, with 9 bases between the two germline ends. Germline assignment: CDR1 ENHRY and CDR2 SYGVKD. The CDR3 bases are TGTGCCATCAGTGGTGGCCTGGCCTACAATGAGCAGTTCTTC. Amino acid sequence: CAISGGLAYNEQFF.

V gene TRBV18 combines with J gene TRBJ2-2; D is perhaps TRBD2 (5 bases). This CDR3 contains 14 residues. The germline V gene encodes CDR1 KGHSH and CDR2 LQKENI. The V end lost 4 bases, the J end lost 0 bases, and 6 bases lay between the germline ends. CDR3 protein: CASSHGANTGELFF. The CDR3 DNA sequence: TGTGCCAGCTCACACGGGGCGAACACCGGGGAGCTGTTTTTT.

The chain links TRBV5-6 to TRBJ2-2; D call uncertain. CDR3 size: 13 residues. V lost 2 bases and J 4 bases, leaving 6 bases between the germline ends. Germline CDR1 reads SGHDT; CDR2 reads YYEEEE. The CDR3 nucleotides read TGTGCCAGCAGCTTACCGGGCACCGGGGAGCTGTTTTTT. Translation: CASSLPGTGELFF. Complete variable domain (other parts from reference TRBV5-6 and TRBJ2-2): DAGVTQSPTHLIKTRGQQVTLRCSPKSGHDTVSWYQQALGQGPQFIFQYYEEEERQRGNFPDRFSGHQFPNYSSELNVNALLLGDSALYLCASSLPGTGELFFGEGSRLTVL.

This clone occurred once. The rearrangement joins TRBV9 to TRBJ1-1, with a tentative D call TRBD1 (6 bases). Trimming left V 0 bases short and J 6 bases short, with 18 bases between. Germline V gives CDR1 SGDLS, CDR2 YYNGEE. The CDR3 loop spans 16 amino acids. The chain's CDR3 is CASSVVGQGLLAEAFF. As DNA, the CDR3 is TGTGCCAGCAGCGTAGTTGGGCAGGGGTTACTCGCTGAAGCTTTCTTT.

The chain has TRBV15 and TRBJ1-4, with 7 nucleotides matching TRBD1. Germline-derived CDR1 and CDR2 are LNHNV and YYDKDF (reference sequence). The V gene end was trimmed by 0 bases and the J gene end by 4 bases; junction bases not matched to a gene: 2. This CDR3 is 15 amino acids long. The chain's CDR3 is CATSRDRDSNEKLFF. CDR3 coding DNA: TGTGCCACCAGCAGAGATAGGGACAGTAATGAAAAACTGTTTTTT.

J is TRBJ1-2 and V is TRBV5-1; D ambiguous. CDR1 SGHRS and CDR2 YFSETQ come from the germline V gene. The V end was cut by 0 bases, the J end by 4 bases, with 7 bases between. The length of the CDR3 is 13 residues. The CDR3 sequence: CASSLDSSYGYTF. CDR3 in DNA: TGCGCCAGCAGCTTGGACAGTTCCTATGGCTACACCTTC.

V usage is TRBV29-1 and J usage is TRBJ1-1, with a weak D call TRBD1 (5 bases). This CDR3 region has 13 residues. Germline assignment: CDR1 SQVTM and CDR2 ANQGSEA. V was trimmed by 8 bases and J by 4 bases, leaving 17 bases between them. The CDR3 coding sequence is TGCAGCACTTCTGGCGGGGGAAGCACTGAAGCTTTCTTT. It yields the protein CSTSGGGSTEAFF. Supplemented by reference TRBV29-1 and TRBJ1-1, the full variable domain reads SAVISQKPSRDICQRGTSLTIQCQVDSQVTMMFWYRQQPGQSLTLIATANQGSEATYESGFVIDKFPISRPNLTFSTLTVSNMSPEDSSIYLCSTSGGGSTEAFFGQGTRLTVV.

This clone was observed a single time. The V gene is TRBV5-1, the J gene TRBJ1-2; 11 bases match TRBD1. This CDR3 contains 14 residues. V was pared by 5 bases and J by 6 bases, with 6 bases of the junction left unmatched. Germline V gene sequence: CDR1 SGHRS, CDR2 YFSETQ. CDR3 coding DNA: TGCGCCAGCAGTCGGGACAGGGGGGTCGATGGCTACACCTTC. This translates into CASSRDRGVDGYTF. Drawing the rest from reference TRBV5-1 and TRBJ1-2, the complete variable domain is KAGVTQTPRYLIKTRGQQVTLSCSPISGHRSVSWYQQTPGQGLQFLFEYFSETQRNKGNFPGRFSGRQFSNSRSEMNVSTLELGDSALYLCASSRDRGVDGYTFGSGTRLTVV.

This clone showed up just once. The rearrangement uses TRBV5-1 and TRBJ1-3; tentatively, D is TRBD1 (5 bases). Germline values: CDR1 SGHRS, CDR2 YFSETQ. The CDR3 is made up of 15 amino acids. V was cut by 0 bases and J by 2 bases, with 9 bases left in between. The chain's CDR3 is CASSLVPGTGNTIYF. The CDR3 DNA sequence: TGCGCCAGCAGCTTGGTCCCAGGGACTGGAAACACCATATATTTT.

The rearrangement uses TRBV19 and TRBJ2-7; TRBD1 aligns across 7 bases. The ends lost 6 bases at V and 0 bases at J; junction bases unmatched: 11. From germline, CDR1 is LNHDA and CDR2 SQIVND (reference sequence). CDR3 length: 16 amino acids. The CDR3 is CASSSRGGPGSYEQYF. CDR3 sequence (DNA): TGTGCCAGTAGCAGCCGAGGGGGCCCTGGCTCCTACGAGCAGTACTTC.

The genes are TRBV6-5 and TRBJ2-5; TRBD2 matches 9 bases. After removal of 4 bases from V and 2 bases from J, the junction contained 8 bases not matched to a gene. CDR3 length: 16 amino acids. The germline V gene has CDR1 MNHEY and CDR2 SVGAGI. CDR3 residues: CASSFSLAGTQETQYF. DNA for the CDR3: TGTGCCAGCAGTTTCAGCCTAGCGGGGACTCAAGAGACCCAGTACTTC.

This clone was seen a few times. This rearrangement joins TRBV7-3 to TRBJ2-1; D might be TRBD2 (5 bases). CDR1 SGHTA and CDR2 FQGTGA come from the germline V gene. This CDR3 region has 13 residues. The V and J ends lost 2 bases and 8 bases respectively, with 10 bases between them. CDR3: CASSLGLLDEQFF. CDR3 in DNA: TGTGCCAGCAGCTTAGGACTCCTGGATGAGCAGTTCTTC.

The chain employs TRBV18 and TRBJ1-1, with unresolved D. Trimming pared 6 bases from V and 5 bases from J, leaving 16 bases between. The V gene's germline CDR1 is KGHSH and CDR2 LQKENI. This CDR3 has 14 residues. The CDR3 sequence: CASSPDFGRTEAFF. In DNA, the CDR3 is TGTGCCAGCTCCCCCGACTTTGGGAGGACTGAAGCTTTCTTT.